This passage covers 4 T cell receptor beta chains from one sample sequenced in a study of T cells in Graves' hyperthyroidism and ophthalmopathy. RNA transcripts yielded amplified TCR beta CDR3 regions. An initial round of RT-PCR targeting the TCR CDR3 relied on the HTBI primer set. TCRdb ran MiXCR on the multiplex PCR reads and lists one entry per CDR3 protein. Among almost 600,000 distinct CDR3 sequences listed, 46% were seen once. The sequenced sample consisted of peripheral blood or thyroid tissue (not recorded which). All receptors derive from a woman aged 18-29 years with Graves' hyperthyroidism.

The chain uses TRBV29-1 and TRBJ1-2; TRBD1 agrees at 11 bases. Germline loops: CDR1 SQVTM, CDR2 ANQGSEA. After removal of 3 bases from V and 2 bases from J, the junction contained 5 bases not matched to a gene. This CDR3 has 15 amino acids. The CDR3 bases are TGCAGCGTTGAGGACAGGGGGCGCGTAAACTATGGCTACACCTTC. This translates into CSVEDRGRVNYGYTF.

This clonotype was found many times. The chain combines TRBV13 with TRBJ1-1; tentative D call: TRBD1 (5 bases). Germline V gene data show CDR1 as PRHDT and CDR2 as FYEKMQ (reference sequence). V was clipped by 4 bases and J by 0 bases, with 9 bases between them. The CDR3 length is 14 residues. The CDR3 DNA is TGTGCCAGCAGCTCGGACACCCTGAACACTGAAGCTTTCTTT. Translating it yields CASSSDTLNTEAFF.

The chain carries TRBV9 and TRBJ2-7, with D possibly TRBD1 on 6 matching bases. The germline V gene has CDR1 SGDLS and CDR2 YYNGEE. The CDR3 consists of 14 residues. The germline V and J ends were trimmed by 0 bases and 6 bases, with 13 bases remaining between them. CDR3 region: CASSVGPPGAEQYF. Here the CDR3 DNA reads TGTGCCAGCAGCGTAGGTCCCCCAGGGGCCGAGCAGTACTTC.

The chain is built from TRBV13 and TRBJ2-7; 12 bases are a match to TRBD2. CDR1 and CDR2 from the germline V gene are PRHDT and FYEKMQ (reference sequence). The CDR3 covers 17 residues. Trimming took 1 base from V and 4 from J; bases not matched to a gene: 8. In DNA form, the CDR3 reads TGTGCCAGCAGCTTAGCCGGGACTAGCGGGCCTCCATACGAGCAGTACTTC. The encoded protein is CASSLAGTSGPPYEQYF.